This TCR beta chain is drawn from a study of blood T cells in healthy people across ages. Study-level results: Age showed a roughly linear inverse relationship with TCR beta diversity per million T cells.

Using a J-beta primer mix together with a sample-barcoded 5' primer, a second PCR was run for roughly 7 to 11 cycles. Each TCR beta cDNA got a 12-nucleotide random molecular identifier. TCRdb processed the 5' RACE reads anew with MiXCR; each CDR3 protein has one entry. This sample has about 1.4 million distinct CDR3 sequences; roughly 59% occur once, and the top ten carry 6.5% to 8%. The germline V gene has CDR1 SEHNR and CDR2 FQNEAQ (reference sequence). Trimming cost V 1 base and J 5 bases, with 3 bases left between them. CDR3 size: 12 residues. This clonotype has just a few counts. Its antigen is unknown.

The source is a man between 18 and 35 years old in good health. Input material: blood. This chain connects TRBV7-9 to TRBJ2-1, with D unclear. The CDR3 nucleotides read TGTGCCAGCAGCTTAGTCCACAATGAGCAGTTCTTC. Protein sequence: CASSLVHNEQFF.